Listed below are T cell receptor beta chains from one sample, sequenced in a study of T cell responses to AZD1222 COVID-19 vaccine. Sequenced by immunoSEQ multiplex PCR; TCRdb stores in-frame clones only, minus some. The sample comprises 100,000 to 150,000 clones, about nine tenths of which are singletons, and about 4.8% rests with the top ten. Sample: peripheral blood, taken on day 0 of AZD1222 vaccination. These receptors were collected from an adult in good health. The CDR3 runs from the conserved cysteine through the conserved F or W. D genes are given only for firm matches. The size of a clone is reported for some rows only, either as once, few or many, or as a class for expanded clones.

DNA,CDR3,D,J,V,size
TGTGCCAGCAGTTTCTGGACAGGGGAACACTATGGCTACACCTTC,CASSFWTGEHYGYTF,TRBD1,TRBJ1-2,TRBV28,once
TGTGCCAGTAGGAAATCGGACAGGGGTAACACCGGGGAGCTGTTTTTT,CASRKSDRGNTGELFF,TRBD1,TRBJ2-2,TRBV19,-
TGTGCCAGCCAGCACGGGGGTAATTCACCCCTCCACTTT,CASQHGGNSPLHF,-,TRBJ1-6,TRBV3-1/TRBV3-2,-
TGTGCCAGCAGCCCTCCACTGGACCTAAACACTGAAGCTTTCTTT,CASSPPLDLNTEAFF,-,TRBJ1-1,TRBV28,-
TGTGCCAGCAGCTATCCGGGACAGGGGAACGAGCAGTACTTC,CASSYPGQGNEQYF,TRBD1,TRBJ2-7,TRBV7-9,-
TGTGCCAGCGAAATGGAGGTTTTTACTGAAGCTTTCTTT,CASEMEVFTEAFF,-,TRBJ1-1,TRBV2,-
TGTGCCAGCAAAGATAGCGACCCCGGGGAGCTGTTTTTT,CASKDSDPGELFF,-,TRBJ2-2,TRBV2,-
TGTGCCAGCAGCTCCATCTCAGGGAGGGGGCACACAGATACGCAGTATTTT,CASSSISGRGHTDTQYF,-,TRBJ2-3,TRBV7-8,-
TGTGCCAGCTCAAGGGAGTTGGGCTCCTACAATGAGCAGTTCTTC,CASSRELGSYNEQFF,-,TRBJ2-1,TRBV28,-
TGTGCCAGCAGCTTATATTCTAGCGGGAGGGGGACAGATACGCAGTATTTT,CASSLYSSGRGTDTQYF,TRBD2,TRBJ2-3,TRBV7-9,-
TGCAGTGCTGGCAGTAACTATGGCTACACCTTC,CSAGSNYGYTF,-,TRBJ1-2,TRBV20-1,-
TGTGCCAGTAGTATGGGAACAGGGAGGATCAGGGAGACCCAGTACTTC,CASSMGTGRIRETQYF,-,TRBJ2-5,TRBV19,-
TGTGCCAGCAGCTTAGCGGGGGAAGAAACAGGTTATGATACGCAGTATTTT,CASSLAGEETGYDTQYF,-,TRBJ2-3,TRBV11-1,-
TGTGCCAGCAGCGCAGGGGTGTGGGGGTACAATGAGCAGTTCTTC,CASSAGVWGYNEQFF,-,TRBJ2-1,TRBV7-2,-
TGTGCCAGCAGCCAAACGGGACAGGGTTTAACTAATGAAAAACTGTTTTTT,CASSQTGQGLTNEKLFF,TRBD1,TRBJ1-4,TRBV3-1/TRBV3-2,-
TGTGCCAGCAGCCGCCGGGGAAGAAATAATTCACCCCTCCACTTT,CASSRRGRNNSPLHF,-,TRBJ1-6,TRBV28,-
TGTGCCAGCAGCTTAGGAAGAAGTAATGAAAAACTGTTTTTT,CASSLGRSNEKLFF,-,TRBJ1-4,TRBV7-8,-
TGTGCCAGCAGCCATCCCGGGACGCCCACAGATACGCAGTATTTT,CASSHPGTPTDTQYF,-,TRBJ2-3,TRBV3-1/TRBV3-2,-
TGTGCCAGCAGTCCCGCGGGGGGCGGATCTGGAAACACCATATATTTT,CASSPAGGGSGNTIYF,-,TRBJ1-3,TRBV27,-
TGTGCCAGCTCGACAGGCGTGCCCTACGAGCAGTACTTC,CASSTGVPYEQYF,-,TRBJ2-7,TRBV12-3/TRBV12-4,-
TGTGCCAGCAGTGAGGAGGTGAATCAGCCCCAGCATTTT,CASSEEVNQPQHF,-,TRBJ1-5,TRBV2,-
TGCGCCACCCAAGGCGAGAGAGGTATCACAGATACGCAGTATTTT,CATQGERGITDTQYF,-,TRBJ2-3,TRBV10-2,-
TGCAGCGTCGGGACAGGGGGTTACAATGAGCAGTTCTTC,CSVGTGGYNEQFF,TRBD1,TRBJ2-1,TRBV29-1,-
TGTGCCAGCAGTCACAGAGCAACTAATGAAAAACTGTTTTTT,CASSHRATNEKLFF,-,TRBJ1-4,TRBV28,-
TGTGCCAGCAGTGAAACTAGCGTTGTATTGAATGAGCAGTTCTTC,CASSETSVVLNEQFF,TRBD2,TRBJ2-1,TRBV2,-
TGCGCCAGCAGCCAAGATTCCAGAACCTCTGGAAACACCATATATTTT,CASSQDSRTSGNTIYF,-,TRBJ1-3,TRBV4-1,-
TGTGCCAGCAGCCTCCCGGGCTCTGGGGCCAACGTCCTGACTTTC,CASSLPGSGANVLTF,-,TRBJ2-6,TRBV5-4,-
TGTGCCACCAGCAGAGATCGGCAGGGAGTCCCTGGGGCCAACGTCCTGACTTTC,CATSRDRQGVPGANVLTF,-,TRBJ2-6,TRBV15,-
TGCGCCAGCAGCTTGGGGGGTGTAAATACGCAGTATTTT,CASSLGGVNTQYF,-,TRBJ2-3,TRBV5-1,-
TGTGCCAGCAGCCCGGGACAGGGTGGTTCTGGCTACACCTTC,CASSPGQGGSGYTF,TRBD1,TRBJ1-2,TRBV3-1/TRBV3-2,-
TGTGCCAGCAGCCCGGCCGCGGAAGGGCGGCACTATGGCTACACCTTC,CASSPAAEGRHYGYTF,-,TRBJ1-2,TRBV5-5,-
TGTGCCAGCAGTTTAACAGGGACGAATAATGAAAAACTGTTTTTT,CASSLTGTNNEKLFF,-,TRBJ1-4,TRBV2,-
TGTGCCAGCAGCCCCGACAGAGCTAACTATGGCTACACCTTC,CASSPDRANYGYTF,-,TRBJ1-2,TRBV7-9,few
TGTGCCAGCAGCTTAGGAGGATACGCAACTAATGAAAAACTGTTTTTT,CASSLGGYATNEKLFF,-,TRBJ1-4,TRBV7-8,-
TGCAGTGCTAGTATGGACAGGGAGGTTGGCTACACCTTC,CSASMDREVGYTF,TRBD1,TRBJ1-2,TRBV20-1,once
TGTGCCAGCAGCCACAGGGGTACGAGCCAGCCCCAGCATTTT,CASSHRGTSQPQHF,-,TRBJ1-5,TRBV3-1/TRBV3-2,-
TGTGCCACCAGTGGTACGGGACTCTCAAATTCACCCCTCCACTTT,CATSGTGLSNSPLHF,-,TRBJ1-6,TRBV24-1,-